The clone carrying this T cell receptor beta chain was seen more than once but under ten times. This entry comes from a study of blood T cell repertoires in COVID-19. Study as a whole: Specimens from acute and convalescent COVID-19 originated in the United States, Italy and Spain. The cDNA or gDNA used as material had been derived from T cells, B-cell-depleted T cells, or PBMCs.

Original analysis: Amplified reference gene primers provided the basis for estimating nucleated cell counts. The repertoire was sequenced with immunoSEQ multiplex PCR; TCRdb's copy has only in-frame clones and lacks some. V and J calls and clone size come straight from that table; D and trimming were deduced from the DNA. The data show roughly 90,000 clones, 87% seen once. Sequences were obtained from peripheral blood. The origin of this receptor is a human donor in a cohort sampled during active COVID-19.

The CDR3 loop reads CASSPSGGFTDTQYF. In nucleotides, the CDR3 is TGTGCCAGCAGCCCAAGTGGGGGGTTCACAGATACGCAGTATTTT. The chain combines TRBV7-3 with TRBJ2-3; maybe TRBD2 (6 bases). The CDR3 is 15 amino acids. The V gene lost 5 bases and the J gene lost 2 bases, with 14 bases spanning the gap. CDR1 and CDR2 (germline): SGHTA, FQGTGA.